The 7 T cell receptor beta chains listed next were all sequenced from one sample in a study of tumor and adjacent non-tumor tissue in lung cancer. A modified ARM-PCR protocol with three rounds of nested PCR amplified TCRbeta. TCRdb processed the multiplex PCR reads anew with MiXCR; each CDR3 protein has one entry. The repertoire holds around 120,000 distinct CDR3 sequences, with 66% as singletons. The template was RNA from unsorted bulk tissue. Material: lung tumor tissue. These TCRs come from a man aged 25-40 years with non-small cell lung cancer.

This chain connects TRBV11-1 to TRBJ1-4; D is possibly TRBD1 (6 bases). Germline assignment: CDR1 SGHAT and CDR2 FQDESV (reference sequence). This CDR3 has 13 amino acids. V was trimmed by 6 bases and J by 4 bases, leaving 9 bases between them. The CDR3 sequence is CASSQDSNEKLFF. Written as DNA, the CDR3 is TGTGCCAGCAGTCAGGACAGTAATGAAAAACTGTTTTTT.

Comment on this clonotype: The junction differs from germline at one of its ends, possibly a read error. This chain joins TRBV6-8 and TRBJ1-1; D unresolved. The germline CDR1 and CDR2 sequences are MNHGY and SAAAGT. The CDR3 is made up of 13 amino acids. The CDR3 DNA reads as TGTACCAGTAGTTATGGGTTGGTGGCTGAAGCTTTCTTT. Translating gives CTSSYGLVAEAFF.

This clonotype was detected a few times. It may be a read error: a sequence one base away is much more abundant. J is TRBJ2-7 and V is TRBV20-1; D ambiguous. Germline V gives CDR1 DFQATT, CDR2 SNEGSKA (reference sequence). V shed 6 bases and J shed 3 bases, with 21 bases lying between them. The CDR3 has 15 residues. The CDR3 loop reads CSAVRHTAPIYEQYF. The CDR3 bases are TGCAGTGCCGTGAGGCACACGGCCCCTATCTACGAGCAGTACTTC.

Only a few counts were recorded for this clonotype. The chain has TRBV11-2 and TRBJ1-2, with no clear D. CDR3 length: 15 amino acids. V shed 3 bases and J shed 6 bases, with 17 bases lying between them. Germline CDR1 is SGHAT and CDR2 is FQNNGV. The CDR3 here is CASSFTGLGDHGYTF. DNA for the CDR3: TGTGCCAGCAGCTTTACCGGGCTAGGAGACCATGGCTACACCTTC.

This chain uses TRBV6-5 with TRBJ1-2; D gene ambiguous. The CDR3 has 14 residues. The germline CDR1 and CDR2 sequences are MNHEY and SVGAGI. DNA of the CDR3: TGTGCTAGGAGGTCGCCGGGCAGCGACTATGGCTACACCTTC. The encoded protein is CARRSPGSDYGYTF.

As for this clonotype: The junction shows a germline mismatch at one end, possibly a read error. The gene calls are TRBV5-4 and TRBJ2-1, with 11 bases identical to TRBD2. This CDR3 region has 15 residues. The V gene's germline CDR1 is SGHNT and CDR2 YYREEE (reference sequence). The chain's CDR3 is CTSRTGLADYNEQLF. The CDR3, as DNA: TGTACCAGCAGGACGGGACTAGCGGATTACAATGAGCAGCTCTTC.

The chain is built from TRBV12-3 or TRBV12-4 and TRBJ2-3; TRBD1 matches at 9 bases. V was pared by 7 bases and J by 3 bases, with 5 bases of the junction left unmatched. The CDR3 runs to 14 residues. The CDR3 DNA reads as TGTGCCAGCAATTCGGGACAGGGAACAGATACGCAGTATTTT. Translated: CASNSGQGTDTQYF.